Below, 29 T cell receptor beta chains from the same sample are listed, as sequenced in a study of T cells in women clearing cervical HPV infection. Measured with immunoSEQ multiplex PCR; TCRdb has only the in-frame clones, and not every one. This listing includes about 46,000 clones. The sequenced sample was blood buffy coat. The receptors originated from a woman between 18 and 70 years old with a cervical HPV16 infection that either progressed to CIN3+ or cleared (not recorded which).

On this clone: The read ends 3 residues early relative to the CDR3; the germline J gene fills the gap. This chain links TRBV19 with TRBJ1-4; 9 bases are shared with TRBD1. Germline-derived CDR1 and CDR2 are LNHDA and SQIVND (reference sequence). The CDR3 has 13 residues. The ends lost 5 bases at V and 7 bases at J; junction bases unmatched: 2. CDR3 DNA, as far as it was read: TGTGCCAGTAGTTGGGACAGGGCTGAAAAA. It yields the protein CASSWDRAEK. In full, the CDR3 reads CASSWDRAEKLFF.

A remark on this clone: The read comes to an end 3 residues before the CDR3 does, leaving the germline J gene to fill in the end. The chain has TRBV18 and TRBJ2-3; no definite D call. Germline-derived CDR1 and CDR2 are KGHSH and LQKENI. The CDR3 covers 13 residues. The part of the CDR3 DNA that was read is TGTGCCAGCTCACCGACACAAAATCAGCCG. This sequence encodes CASSPTQNQP. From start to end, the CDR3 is CASSPTQNQPQYF.

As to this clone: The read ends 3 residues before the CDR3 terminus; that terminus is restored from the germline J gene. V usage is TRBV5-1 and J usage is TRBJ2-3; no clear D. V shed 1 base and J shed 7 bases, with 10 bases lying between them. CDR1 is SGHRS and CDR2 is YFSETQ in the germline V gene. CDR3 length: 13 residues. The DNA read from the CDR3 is TGCGCCAGCAGCTTGCCTTTGCGAAATACG. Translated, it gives CASSLPLRNT. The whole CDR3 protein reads CASSLPLRNTQYF.

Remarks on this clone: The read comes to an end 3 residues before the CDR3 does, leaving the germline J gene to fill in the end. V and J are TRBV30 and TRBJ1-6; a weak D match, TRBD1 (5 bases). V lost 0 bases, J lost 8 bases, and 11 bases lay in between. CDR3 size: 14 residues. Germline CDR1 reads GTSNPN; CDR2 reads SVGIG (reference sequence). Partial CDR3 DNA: TGTGCCTGGAGTGTTGGTCAGGGCGATTCACCC. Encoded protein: CAWSVGQGDSP. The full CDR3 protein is CAWSVGQGDSPLHF.

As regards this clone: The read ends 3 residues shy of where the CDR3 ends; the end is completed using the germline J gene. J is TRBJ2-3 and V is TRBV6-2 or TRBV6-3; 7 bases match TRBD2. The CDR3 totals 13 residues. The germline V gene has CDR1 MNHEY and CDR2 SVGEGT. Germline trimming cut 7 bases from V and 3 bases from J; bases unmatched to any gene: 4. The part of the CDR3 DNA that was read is TGTGCCAGCACCCTAGCGGAAACAGATACG. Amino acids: CASTLAETDT. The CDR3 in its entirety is CASTLAETDTQYF.

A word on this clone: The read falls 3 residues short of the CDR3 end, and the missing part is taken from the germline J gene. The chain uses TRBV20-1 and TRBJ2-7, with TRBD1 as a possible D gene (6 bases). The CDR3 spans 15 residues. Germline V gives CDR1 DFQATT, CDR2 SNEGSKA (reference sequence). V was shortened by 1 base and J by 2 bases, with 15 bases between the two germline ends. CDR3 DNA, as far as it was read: TGCAGTGCTAGAGCTGGGACATCCGGGACCTACGAG. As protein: CSARAGTSGTYE. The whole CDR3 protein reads CSARAGTSGTYEQYF.

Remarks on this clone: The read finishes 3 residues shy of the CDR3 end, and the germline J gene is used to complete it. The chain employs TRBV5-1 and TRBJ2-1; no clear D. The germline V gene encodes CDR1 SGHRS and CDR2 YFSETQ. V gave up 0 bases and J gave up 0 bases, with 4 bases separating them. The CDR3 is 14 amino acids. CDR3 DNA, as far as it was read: TGCGCCAGCAGCTTGGAGGGCTCCTACAATGAG. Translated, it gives CASSLEGSYNE. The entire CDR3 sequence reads CASSLEGSYNEQFF. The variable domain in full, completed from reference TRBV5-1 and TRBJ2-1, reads KAGVTQTPRYLIKTRGQQVTLSCSPISGHRSVSWYQQTPGQGLQFLFEYFSETQRNKGNFPGRFSGRQFSNSRSEMNVSTLELGDSALYLCASSLEGSYNEQFFGPGTRLTVL.

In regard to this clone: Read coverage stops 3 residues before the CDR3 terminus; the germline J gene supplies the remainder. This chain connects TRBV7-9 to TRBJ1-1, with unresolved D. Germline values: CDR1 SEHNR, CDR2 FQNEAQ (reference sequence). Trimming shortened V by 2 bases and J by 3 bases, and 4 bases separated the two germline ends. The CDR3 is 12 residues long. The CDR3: CASSLSDTEAFF. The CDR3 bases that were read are TGTGCCAGCAGCTTATCGGACACTGAA.

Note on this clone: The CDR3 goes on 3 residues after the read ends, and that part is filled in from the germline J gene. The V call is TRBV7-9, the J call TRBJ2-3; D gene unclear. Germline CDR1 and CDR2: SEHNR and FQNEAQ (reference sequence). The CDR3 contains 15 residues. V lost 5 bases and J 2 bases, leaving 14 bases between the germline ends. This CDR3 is CASSTRLLLTDTQYF. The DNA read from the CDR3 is TGTGCCAGCAGCACCCGACTCCTCCTCACAGATACG.

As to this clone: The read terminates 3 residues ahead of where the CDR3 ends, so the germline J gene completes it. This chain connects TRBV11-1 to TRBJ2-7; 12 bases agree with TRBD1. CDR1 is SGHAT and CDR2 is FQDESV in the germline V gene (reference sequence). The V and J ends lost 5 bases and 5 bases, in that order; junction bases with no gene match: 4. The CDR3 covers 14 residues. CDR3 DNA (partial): TGTGCCAGCAGCCGGGACAGGGGGCGCCACGAG. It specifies CASSRDRGRHE. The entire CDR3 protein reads CASSRDRGRHEQYF.

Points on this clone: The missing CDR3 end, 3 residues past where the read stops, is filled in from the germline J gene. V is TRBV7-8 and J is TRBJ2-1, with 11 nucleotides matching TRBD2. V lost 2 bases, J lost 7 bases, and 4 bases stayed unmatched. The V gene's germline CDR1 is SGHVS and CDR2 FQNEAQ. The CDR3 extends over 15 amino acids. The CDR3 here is CASSLTSGGWNEQFF. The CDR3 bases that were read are TGTGCCAGCAGCTTAACTAGCGGGGGCTGGAATGAG. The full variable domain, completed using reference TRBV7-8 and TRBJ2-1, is GAGVSQSPRYKVAKRGQDVALRCDPISGHVSLFWYQQALGQGPEFLTYFQNEAQLDKSGLPSDRFFAERPEGSVSTLKIQRTQQEDSAVYLCASSLTSGGWNEQFFGPGTRLTVL.

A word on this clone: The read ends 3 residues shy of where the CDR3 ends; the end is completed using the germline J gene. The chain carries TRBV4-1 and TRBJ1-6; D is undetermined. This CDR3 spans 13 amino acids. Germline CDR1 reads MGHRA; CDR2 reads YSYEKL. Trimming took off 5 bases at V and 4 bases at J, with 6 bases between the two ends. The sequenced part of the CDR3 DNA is TGCGCCAGCAGCACAGATTATAATTCACCC. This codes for CASSTDYNSP. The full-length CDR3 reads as CASSTDYNSPLHF.

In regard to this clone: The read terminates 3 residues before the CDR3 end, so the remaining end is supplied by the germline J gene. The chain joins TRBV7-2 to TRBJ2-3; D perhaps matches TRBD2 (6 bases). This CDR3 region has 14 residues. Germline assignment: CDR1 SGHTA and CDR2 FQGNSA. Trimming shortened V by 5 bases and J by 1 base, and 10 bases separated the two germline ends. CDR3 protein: CASSRASGTDTQYF. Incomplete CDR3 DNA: TGTGCCAGCAGCCGCGCTAGCGGCACAGATACG. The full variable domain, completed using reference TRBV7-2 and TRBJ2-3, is GAGVSQSPSNKVTEKGKDVELRCDPISGHTALYWYRQSLGQGLEFLIYFQGNSAPDKSGLPSDRFSAERTGGSVSTLTIQRTQQEDSAVYLCASSRASGTDTQYFGPGTRLTVL.

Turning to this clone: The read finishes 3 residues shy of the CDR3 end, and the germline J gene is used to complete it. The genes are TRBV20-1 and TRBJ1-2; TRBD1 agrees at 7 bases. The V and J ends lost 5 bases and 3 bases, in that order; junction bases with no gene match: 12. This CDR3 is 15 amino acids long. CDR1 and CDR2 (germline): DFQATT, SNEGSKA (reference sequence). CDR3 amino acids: CSADIRDSPHYGYTF. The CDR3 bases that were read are TGCAGTGCTGATATCCGGGACAGCCCGCACTATGGC.

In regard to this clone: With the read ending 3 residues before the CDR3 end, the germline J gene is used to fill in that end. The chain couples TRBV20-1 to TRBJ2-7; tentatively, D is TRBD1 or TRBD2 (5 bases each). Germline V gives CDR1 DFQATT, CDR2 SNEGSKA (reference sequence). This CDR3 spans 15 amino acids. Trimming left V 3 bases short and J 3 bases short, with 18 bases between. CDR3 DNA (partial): TGCAGTGCTAGCCCCACAGGAGGTAGTTTCTACGAG. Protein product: CSASPTGGSFYE. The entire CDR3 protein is CSASPTGGSFYEQYF.

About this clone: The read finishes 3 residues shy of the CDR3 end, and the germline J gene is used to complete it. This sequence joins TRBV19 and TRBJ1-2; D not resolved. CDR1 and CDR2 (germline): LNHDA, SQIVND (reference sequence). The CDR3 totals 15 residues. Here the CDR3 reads CASKTVLSHLIGYTF. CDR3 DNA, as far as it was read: TGTGCCAGTAAAACAGTCCTGTCCCATCTGATAGGC.

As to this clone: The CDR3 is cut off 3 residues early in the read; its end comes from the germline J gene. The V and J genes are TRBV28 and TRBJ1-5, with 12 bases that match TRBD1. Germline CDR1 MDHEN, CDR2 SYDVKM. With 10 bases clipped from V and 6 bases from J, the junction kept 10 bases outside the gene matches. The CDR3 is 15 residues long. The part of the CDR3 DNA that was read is TGTGCCACCTCAAGGGGGACAGGGGGCAGTCAGCCC. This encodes CATSRGTGGSQP. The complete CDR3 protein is CATSRGTGGSQPQHF. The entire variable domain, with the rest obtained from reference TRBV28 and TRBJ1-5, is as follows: DVKVTQSSRYLVKRTGEKVFLECVQDMDHENMFWYRQDPGLGLRLIYFSYDVKMKEKGDIPEGYSVSREKKERFSLILESASTNQTSMYLCATSRGTGGSQPQHFGDGTRLSIL.

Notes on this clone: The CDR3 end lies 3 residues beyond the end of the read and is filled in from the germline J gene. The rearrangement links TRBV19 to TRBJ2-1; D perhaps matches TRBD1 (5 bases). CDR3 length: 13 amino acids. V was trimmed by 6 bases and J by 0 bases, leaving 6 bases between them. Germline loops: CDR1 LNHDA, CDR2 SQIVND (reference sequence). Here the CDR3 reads CASRTDSYNEQFF. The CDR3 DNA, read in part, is TGTGCCAGTAGGACAGACTCCTACAATGAG.

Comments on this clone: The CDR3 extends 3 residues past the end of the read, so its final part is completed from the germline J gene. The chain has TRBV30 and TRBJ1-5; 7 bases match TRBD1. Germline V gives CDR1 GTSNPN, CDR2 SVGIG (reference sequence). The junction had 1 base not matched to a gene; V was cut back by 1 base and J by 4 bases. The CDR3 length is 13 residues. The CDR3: CAWSDRGNQPQHF. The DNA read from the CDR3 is TGTGCCTGGAGTGACAGGGGAAATCAGCCC.

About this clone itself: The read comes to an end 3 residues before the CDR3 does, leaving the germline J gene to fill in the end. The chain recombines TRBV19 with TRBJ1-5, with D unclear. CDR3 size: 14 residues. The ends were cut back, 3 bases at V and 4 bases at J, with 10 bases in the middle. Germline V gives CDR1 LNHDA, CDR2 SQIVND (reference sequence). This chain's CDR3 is CASSIIQENQPQHF. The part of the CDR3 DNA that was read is TGTGCCAGTAGTATTATCCAGGAGAATCAGCCC. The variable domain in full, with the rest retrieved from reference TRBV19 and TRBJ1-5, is DGGITQSPKYLFRKEGQNVTLSCEQNLNHDAMYWYRQDPGQGLRLIYYSQIVNDFQKGDIAEGYSVSREKKESFPLTVTSAQKNPTAFYLCASSIIQENQPQHFGDGTRLSIL.

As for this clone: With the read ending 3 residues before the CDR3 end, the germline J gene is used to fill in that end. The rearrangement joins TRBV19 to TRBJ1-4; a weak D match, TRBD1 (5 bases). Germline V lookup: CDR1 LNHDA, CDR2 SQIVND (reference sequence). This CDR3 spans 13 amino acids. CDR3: CASSSSGANVLFF. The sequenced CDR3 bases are TGTGCCAGTAGTAGTAGCGGGGCCAACGTA. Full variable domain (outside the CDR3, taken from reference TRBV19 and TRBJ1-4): DGGITQSPKYLFRKEGQNVTLSCEQNLNHDAMYWYRQDPGQGLRLIYYSQIVNDFQKGDIAEGYSVSREKKESFPLTVTSAQKNPTAFYLCASSSSGANVLFFGSGTQLSVL.

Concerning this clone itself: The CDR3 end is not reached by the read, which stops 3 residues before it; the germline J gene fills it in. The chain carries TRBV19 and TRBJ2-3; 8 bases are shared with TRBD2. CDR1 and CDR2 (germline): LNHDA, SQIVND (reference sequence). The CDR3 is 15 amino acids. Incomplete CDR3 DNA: TGTGCCAGTAGTATCCAGGCGGGAGGCAATCAGCCG. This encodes CASSIQAGGNQP. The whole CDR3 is CASSIQAGGNQPQYF.

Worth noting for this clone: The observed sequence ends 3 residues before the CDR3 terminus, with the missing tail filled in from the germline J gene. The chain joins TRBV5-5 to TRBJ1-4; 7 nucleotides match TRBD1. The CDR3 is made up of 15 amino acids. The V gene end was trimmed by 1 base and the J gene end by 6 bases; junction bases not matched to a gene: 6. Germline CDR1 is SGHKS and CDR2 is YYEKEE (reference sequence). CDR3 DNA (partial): TGTGCCAGCAGCTTGAGGGGGCAGGGCCATGAAAAA. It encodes CASSLRGQGHEK. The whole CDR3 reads CASSLRGQGHEKLFF.

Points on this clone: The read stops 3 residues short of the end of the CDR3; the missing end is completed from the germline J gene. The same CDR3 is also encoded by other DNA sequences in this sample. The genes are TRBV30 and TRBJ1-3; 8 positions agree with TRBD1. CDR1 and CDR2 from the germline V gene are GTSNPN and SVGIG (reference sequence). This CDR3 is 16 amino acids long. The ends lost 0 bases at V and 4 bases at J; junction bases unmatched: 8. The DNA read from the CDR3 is TGTGCCTGGAGTGTAGGGGACAGGCTTCTGGGAAACACC. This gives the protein CAWSVGDRLLGNT. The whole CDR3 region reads CAWSVGDRLLGNTIYF.

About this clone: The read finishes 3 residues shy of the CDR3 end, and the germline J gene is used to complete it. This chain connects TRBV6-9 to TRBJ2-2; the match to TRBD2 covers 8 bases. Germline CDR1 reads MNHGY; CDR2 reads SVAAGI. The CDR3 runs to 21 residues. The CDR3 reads CASSYFPPSVAGSSYNSPLFF. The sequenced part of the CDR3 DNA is TGTGCCAGCAGTTATTTCCCCCCCTCGGTAGCGGGAAGCTCCTATAATTCACCG.

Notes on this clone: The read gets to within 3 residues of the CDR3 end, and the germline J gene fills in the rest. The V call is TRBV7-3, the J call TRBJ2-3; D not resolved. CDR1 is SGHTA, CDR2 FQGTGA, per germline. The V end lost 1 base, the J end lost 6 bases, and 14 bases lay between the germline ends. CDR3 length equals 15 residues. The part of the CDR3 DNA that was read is TGTGCCAGCAGCTTAAGAGACTCCCTCACGGATACG. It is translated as CASSLRDSLTDT. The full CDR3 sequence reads CASSLRDSLTDTQYF.

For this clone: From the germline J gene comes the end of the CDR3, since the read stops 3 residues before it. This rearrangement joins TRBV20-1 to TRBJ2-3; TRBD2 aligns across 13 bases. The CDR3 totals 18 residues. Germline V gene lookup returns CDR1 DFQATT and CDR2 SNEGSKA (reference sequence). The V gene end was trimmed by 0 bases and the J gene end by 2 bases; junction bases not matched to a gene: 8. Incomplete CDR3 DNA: TGCAGTGCTAGAGATCCGGGACTAGCGGGACAAACCACAGATACG. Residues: CSARDPGLAGQTTDT. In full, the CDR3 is CSARDPGLAGQTTDTQYF.

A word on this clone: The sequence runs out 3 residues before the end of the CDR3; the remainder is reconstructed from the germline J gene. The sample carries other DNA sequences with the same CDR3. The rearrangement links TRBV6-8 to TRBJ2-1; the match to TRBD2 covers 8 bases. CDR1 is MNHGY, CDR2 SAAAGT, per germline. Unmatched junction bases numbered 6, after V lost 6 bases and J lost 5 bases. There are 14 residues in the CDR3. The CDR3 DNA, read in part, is TGTGCCAGCAGCGGTCTAGCGGGCAACAATGAG. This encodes CASSGLAGNNE. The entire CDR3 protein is CASSGLAGNNEQFF.

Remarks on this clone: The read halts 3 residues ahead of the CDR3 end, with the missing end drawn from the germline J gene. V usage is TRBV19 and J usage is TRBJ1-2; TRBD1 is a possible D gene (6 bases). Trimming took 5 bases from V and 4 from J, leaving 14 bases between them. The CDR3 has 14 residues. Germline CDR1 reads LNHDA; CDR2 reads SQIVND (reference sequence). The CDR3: CASSSGHFLYGYTF. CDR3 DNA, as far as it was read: TGTGCCAGTAGTTCGGGACACTTCCTCTATGGC.